There are a few counts of the clone carrying this TCR beta chain. This entry comes from a study of blood T cell repertoires in COVID-19. In the original analysis: How many nucleated cells were present was estimated from reference gene primer amplification. Some clones are missing from TCRdb's copy, which holds only in-frame ones; the method was immunoSEQ multiplex PCR. For V, J and clone size, that table is used; D and trimming come from the DNA. There are some 270,000 clones in the sample; approximately 85% occur only once, and approximately 0.94% lies in the top ten. Per germline, CDR1 SGDLS and CDR2 YYNGEE. V gave up 0 bases and J gave up 5 bases, with 17 bases separating them. This CDR3 has 16 amino acids.

This sequence was found in a human donor with COVID-19, enrolled during active disease. The donor label of this sample is uncertain. Sequencing input: peripheral blood. V is TRBV9 and J is TRBJ1-1; D gene ambiguous. The CDR3 spells CASSVGSEGPLTEAFF. CDR3 DNA: TGTGCCAGCAGCGTAGGCTCGGAGGGCCCTTTGACTGAAGCTTTCTTT.